Below, 24 T cell receptor beta chains from the same sample are listed, as sequenced in a study of T cell changes during pregnancy in multiple sclerosis (dated by TCRdb to between 2017 and 2020). Libraries were built with the immunoSEQ multiplex PCR assay. TCRdb re-hosts the immuneACCESS table, in-frame sequences only. Its copies lack some clones; in the studies checked, an unresolved V gene accounts for under half of them, and the cause for the rest is not known. The sample data list approximately 44,000 clones, and about 90% of these were observed just once. Around 0.5% of the sample is in the top ten clones. This specimen was CD4+ T cells from peripheral blood mononuclear cells, taken in the second trimester of pregnancy. Every receptor here comes from a female donor in good health, enrolled as a control in a pregnancy study.

The rearrangement joins TRBV27 to TRBJ1-2, with D perhaps matching TRBD1 (6 bases). The CDR3 totals 15 residues. Germline CDR1 is MNHEY and CDR2 is SMNVEV (reference sequence). V gave up 1 base and J gave up 2 bases, with 11 bases separating them. CDR3 sequence (DNA): TGTGCCAGCAGTTTATTTGGGGGCGGCAACTATGGCTACACCTTC. Protein product: CASSLFGGGNYGYTF.

The CDR3 region has the DNA TGTGCCAGCAGCCTGGCGGGCCGAGAGACCCAGTACTTC. It translates to CASSLAGRETQYF. J is TRBJ2-5 and V is TRBV6-5, with D maybe TRBD2 (5 bases). V shed 6 bases and J shed 4 bases, with 12 bases lying between them. This CDR3 comprises 13 residues. Germline CDR1 is MNHEY and CDR2 is SVGAGI.

This clone was seen only once. The rearrangement joins TRBV30 to TRBJ2-1; D perhaps matches TRBD2 (5 bases). CDR3 length equals 13 residues. Germline loops: CDR1 GTSNPN, CDR2 SVGIG (reference sequence). V was pared by 4 bases and J by 0 bases, with 7 bases between. The DNA of the CDR3 is TGTGCCTGGACCCGGGACTCCTACAATGAGCAGTTCTTC. As protein: CAWTRDSYNEQFF.

The V gene is TRBV9, the J gene TRBJ2-2, with a tentative D call TRBD2 (5 bases). The CDR3 runs 13 residues. Germline CDR1 and CDR2: SGDLS and YYNGEE. Trimming left V 1 base short and J 8 bases short, with 9 bases between. For the CDR3, the DNA is TGTGCCAGCAGCGTAACGGACTTAGGGGAGCTGTTTTTT. As protein: CASSVTDLGELFF.

V and J are TRBV7-2 and TRBJ2-7; 8 nucleotides align to TRBD1. The ends lost 0 bases at V and 1 base at J; junction bases unmatched: 8. CDR1 is SGHTA and CDR2 is FQGNSA in the germline V gene. CDR3 size: 17 residues. The CDR3 reads CASSLALWTGLSYEQYF. The CDR3 coding sequence is TGTGCCAGCAGCTTAGCGCTTTGGACAGGGTTGTCCTACGAGCAGTACTTC.

This chain links TRBV28 with TRBJ2-4; D might be TRBD2 (6 bases). This CDR3 region has 17 residues. In germline, CDR1 is MDHEN, CDR2 SYDVKM. V was clipped by 3 bases and J by 7 bases, with 22 bases between them. The CDR3 nucleotides read TGTGCCAGCAGTTTTTCCTCAGCGGGCCTCCCGGGGAACATTCAGTACTTC. It translates to CASSFSSAGLPGNIQYF. Based on the CDR3 plus reference TRBV28 and TRBJ2-4, the full variable domain is DVKVTQSSRYLVKRTGEKVFLECVQDMDHENMFWYRQDPGLGLRLIYFSYDVKMKEKGDIPEGYSVSREKKERFSLILESASTNQTSMYLCASSFSSAGLPGNIQYFGAGTRLSVL.

The chain combines TRBV6-6 with TRBJ2-5; TRBD2 matches at 7 bases. CDR3 length: 15 amino acids. Germline loops: CDR1 MNHNY, CDR2 SVGAGI (reference sequence). The V and J ends lost 0 bases and 1 base, in that order; junction bases with no gene match: 2. CDR3 sequence: CASSYSRELQETQYF. The CDR3 nucleotides read TGTGCCAGCAGTTACTCGCGGGAGCTCCAAGAGACCCAGTACTTC.

The chain employs TRBV11-3 and TRBJ2-1; 7 bases line up with TRBD2. The CDR3 has 14 amino acids. Germline V gene lookup returns CDR1 SGHNT and CDR2 YENEEA. The V segment lost 3 bases and the J segment 4 bases; nucleotides outside the gene matches: 3. The DNA of the CDR3 is TGTGCCAGCAGCTTGAACGGGGGGTACAATGAGCAGTTCTTC. Its protein product is CASSLNGGYNEQFF.

With regard to this clone: Within the sample, other DNA sequences also encode this same CDR3. The chain has TRBV18 and TRBJ2-3; 10 bases map to TRBD2. The CDR3 contains 16 residues. CDR1 and CDR2 (germline): KGHSH, LQKENI. V lost 3 bases and J lost 0; bases outside the gene matches: 3. CDR3 in DNA: TGTGCCAGCTCACCTACACTAGCGGGGAGCACAGATACGCAGTATTTT. Residues: CASSPTLAGSTDTQYF.

CDR3 nucleotides: TGTGCCAGCAGCCCGGCTAGCGGGGCCTACGAGCAGTACTTC. Amino acids: CASSPASGAYEQYF. The V and J genes are TRBV11-2 and TRBJ2-7, with 9 bases fitting TRBD2. In germline, CDR1 is SGHAT, CDR2 FQNNGV. CDR3 size: 14 residues. V gave up 5 bases and J gave up 2 bases; unmatched junction bases: 4.

The rearrangement joins TRBV28 to TRBJ2-1; 10 bases align to TRBD2. V lost 0 bases, J lost 8 bases, and 10 bases stayed unmatched. The CDR3 spans 17 residues. Looked up from germline, CDR1 is MDHEN and CDR2 is SYDVKM. The CDR3 here is CASSLWLAGGETDEQFF. The CDR3 bases are TGTGCCAGCAGTTTATGGTTAGCGGGAGGCGAGACCGATGAGCAGTTCTTC.

The V call is TRBV21-1, the J call TRBJ2-7; the table's D gene call, TRBD1, was not cross checked with the DNA. TRBV21-1 is designated a pseudogene. This CDR3 contains 17 residues. The chain's CDR3 is CASSPTGTGGRIYEQYF. CDR3 nucleotide sequence: TGTGCCAGCAGCCCGACCGGGACAGGGGGCAGGATCTACGAGCAGTACTTC.

The chain uses TRBV14 and TRBJ2-1, with TRBD2 identical over 10 bases. CDR3 length equals 14 residues. Germline CDR1 reads SGHDN; CDR2 reads FVKESK. V shed 5 bases, J shed 5 bases, and the junction held 3 bases outside the gene matches. The DNA of the CDR3 is TGTGCCAGCAGCACCGGACTAGCGGACAATGAGCAGTTCTTC. Translating it yields CASSTGLADNEQFF.

The chain employs TRBV5-1 and TRBJ2-5; perhaps TRBD1 as D (5 bases). TRBJ2-7 explains the end of the DNA better; the J call may be wrong. Germline-derived CDR1 and CDR2 are SGHRS and YFSETQ. CDR3 length: 15 residues. The CDR3 reads CASSQGQGSIYEQYF. In DNA, the CDR3 is TGCGCCAGCAGCCAGGGTCAAGGATCAATCTACGAGCAGTACTTC.

This chain uses TRBV7-8 with TRBJ2-3; 8 bases agree with TRBD2. With 0 bases clipped from V and 0 bases from J, the junction kept 11 bases outside the gene matches. This CDR3 contains 19 residues. Germline V gene sequence: CDR1 SGHVS, CDR2 FQNEAQ. CDR3 nucleotides: TGTGCCAGCAGCTTAGCGAGGAGCGGGGGCCAGATTAGCACAGATACGCAGTATTTT. Translated: CASSLARSGGQISTDTQYF.

The V gene is TRBV7-2, the J gene TRBJ2-3, with D possibly being TRBD2 (7 bases). CDR3 length equals 14 residues. Trimming pared 2 bases from V and 6 bases from J, leaving 12 bases between. Per germline, CDR1 SGHTA and CDR2 FQGNSA. The CDR3 DNA reads TGTGCCAGCAGCTTAACGGGGGGCCGGGATACGCAGTATTTT. This sequence encodes CASSLTGGRDTQYF. Full variable domain (rest looked up from reference TRBV7-2 and TRBJ2-3): GAGVSQSPSNKVTEKGKDVELRCDPISGHTALYWYRQSLGQGLEFLIYFQGNSAPDKSGLPSDRFSAERTGGSVSTLTIQRTQQEDSAVYLCASSLTGGRDTQYFGPGTRLTVL.

In nucleotides, the CDR3 is TGCGCCAGCAGCTTACTAGCGGGGGGGCCTATCGAGCAGTACTTC. Amino acid sequence: CASSLLAGGPIEQYF. J is TRBJ2-7 and V is TRBV5-1; TRBD2 agrees at 13 bases. The J segment lost 6 bases and the V segment lost 2 bases, leaving 5 bases of the junction unmatched. CDR3 length: 15 residues. The germline V gene has CDR1 SGHRS and CDR2 YFSETQ.

This sequence joins TRBV15 and TRBJ1-2, with D possibly being TRBD1 (5 bases). The CDR3 consists of 14 residues. The germline CDR1 and CDR2 sequences are LNHNV and YYDKDF (reference sequence). Trimming removed 1 base from V and 2 bases from J, with 8 bases in between. This CDR3 reads CATSRAAGNYGYTF. The CDR3 region has the DNA TGTGCCACCAGCAGAGCGGCAGGGAACTATGGCTACACCTTC. Full variable domain (rest looked up from reference TRBV15 and TRBJ1-2): DAMVIQNPRYQVTQFGKPVTLSCSQTLNHNVMYWYQQKSSQAPKLLFHYYDKDFNNEADTPDNFQSRRPNTSFCFLDIRSPGLGDTAMYLCATSRAAGNYGYTFGSGTRLTVV.

J is TRBJ2-3 and V is TRBV18; D is unresolved. There are 14 residues in the CDR3. V was shortened by 2 bases and J by 1 base, with 7 bases between the two germline ends. Per germline, CDR1 KGHSH and CDR2 LQKENI. The CDR3 sequence: CASSPSQGTDTQYF. The CDR3, as DNA: TGTGCCAGCTCACCAAGCCAAGGCACAGATACGCAGTATTTT.

J is TRBJ2-1 and V is TRBV7-8, with 9 bases matching TRBD1. CDR3 length equals 14 residues. Unmatched junction bases numbered 11, after V lost 6 bases and J lost 11 bases. The germline CDR1 and CDR2 sequences are SGHVS and FQNEAQ. CDR3 DNA sequence: TGTGCCAGCAGTCGGGACAGGGCGTTGCTTAAGCAGTTCTTC. Protein product: CASSRDRALLKQFF. The full variable domain, rest sourced from reference TRBV7-8 and TRBJ2-1, is GAGVSQSPRYKVAKRGQDVALRCDPISGHVSLFWYQQALGQGPEFLTYFQNEAQLDKSGLPSDRFFAERPEGSVSTLKIQRTQQEDSAVYLCASSRDRALLKQFFGPGTRLTVL.

The chain employs TRBV7-2 and TRBJ2-3; 14 positions match TRBD2. This CDR3 has 15 residues. CDR1 and CDR2 (germline): SGHTA, FQGNSA. V lost 4 bases and J lost 7; bases outside the gene matches: 4. The CDR3 nucleotides are TGTGCCAGCAGCTCAGGGACTAGCGGGAGTTATACGCAGTATTTT. Translating it yields CASSSGTSGSYTQYF. The full variable domain, with the rest looked up from reference TRBV7-2 and TRBJ2-3, is GAGVSQSPSNKVTEKGKDVELRCDPISGHTALYWYRQSLGQGLEFLIYFQGNSAPDKSGLPSDRFSAERTGGSVSTLTIQRTQQEDSAVYLCASSSGTSGSYTQYFGPGTRLTVL.

The sample holds a few counts of this clone. The chain employs TRBV5-1 and TRBJ1-2; 7 positions match TRBD1. Germline loops: CDR1 SGHRS, CDR2 YFSETQ. With V trimmed by 0 bases and J by 1 base, 6 bases remained unmatched. This CDR3 is built from 16 residues. CDR3 nucleotides: TGCGCCAGCAGCTTGGAGGGGACAGCAATTAACTATGGCTACACCTTC. Protein product: CASSLEGTAINYGYTF.

V gene TRBV6-6 combines with J gene TRBJ1-1; D remains unclear. CDR3 length: 13 residues. Germline V gene lookup returns CDR1 MNHNY and CDR2 SVGAGI (reference sequence). V lost 2 bases and J 4 bases, leaving 8 bases between the germline ends. In DNA form, the CDR3 reads TGTGCCAGCAGTTACGCGCGGGGCACTGAAGCTTTCTTT. Residues: CASSYARGTEAFF.

The CDR3 DNA is TGCGCCAGCAGCCCCAACATCCTCGACAGCTACCAAGAGACCCAGTACTTC. Its translation is CASSPNILDSYQETQYF. The chain combines TRBV5-1 with TRBJ2-5; a weak D match, TRBD1 (5 bases). The germline V gene has CDR1 SGHRS and CDR2 YFSETQ. V lost 4 bases and J 0 bases, leaving 19 bases between the germline ends. The CDR3 consists of 17 residues.